Listed below are T cell receptor beta chains from one sample, sequenced in a study of blood T cell repertoires in COVID-19. TCRdb's table, derived via immunoSEQ multiplex PCR, lists solely in-frame clones and lacks some. The table has about 89,000 clones, 65% to 85% seen once; the top ten hold over 5.5%. Sequencing was performed on peripheral blood. Source of these receptors: a man between 65 and 80 years old with COVID-19, enrolled during active disease. Each CDR3 is given with its conserved first and last residue. The D gene is left open where the match is weak. The size of a clone is reported for some rows only, either as once, few or many, or as a class for expanded clones.

j_call v_call d_call clone_size cdr3_nt cdr3_aa
TRBJ1-5 TRBV7-2 . few TGTGCCAGCAGCCAGGCGCCCTGGAATCAGCCCCAGCATTTT CASSQAPWNQPQHF
TRBJ2-7 TRBV7-9 TRBD1 . TGTGCCAGCAGCCCCCCCGGGACAGGGGTTTACGAGCAGTACTTC CASSPPGTGVYEQYF
TRBJ2-7 TRBV5-1 TRBD1 . TGCGCCAGCAGCTTGGATTTGGACAGGGTTAACGAGCAGTACTTC CASSLDLDRVNEQYF
TRBJ2-7 TRBV7-2 . few TGTGCCAGCAGCTTAGCGGACTTATACGAGCAGTACTTC CASSLADLYEQYF
TRBJ2-7 TRBV6-5 . . TGTGCCAGCACCCTAGAGGCGGCTTACGAGCAGTACTTC CASTLEAAYEQYF
TRBJ2-5 TRBV2 . . TGTGCCAGCAGTCAATGGGGGGAACAAGAGACCCAGTACTTC CASSQWGEQETQYF
TRBJ1-1 TRBV7-2 TRBD1 few TGTGCCAGCAGCTTAGTCTATGGTTTAGGGACAGGGGTTGTGGCTGAAGCTTTCTTT CASSLVYGLGTGVVAEAFF
TRBJ2-3 TRBV9 TRBD2 . TGTGCCAGCAGCGTAGGGGGGGGACTAGCCCCAGATACGCAGTATTTT CASSVGGGLAPDTQYF
TRBJ2-3 TRBV6-5 TRBD2 . TGTGCCAGCAGTTACAAGGCGGGGGCAGATACGCAGTATTTT CASSYKAGADTQYF
TRBJ2-3 TRBV9 TRBD1 . TGTGCCAGCAGCGTAGTAACTGGGCAGGGGGCGGATACGCAGTATTTT CASSVVTGQGADTQYF
TRBJ2-7 TRBV10-3 TRBD2 once TGTGCCACCGGGAGGGGTCCAACCTACGAGCAGTACTTC CATGRGPTYEQYF
TRBJ1-6 TRBV9 . . TGTGCCAGCAGCGTAGGCGTTGAGGGAGGTCTCCACTTT CASSVGVEGGLHF
TRBJ2-2 TRBV5-1 . . TGCGCCAGCAGATCCCCTGGGACTGAGAACACCGGGGAGCTGTTTTTT CASRSPGTENTGELFF
TRBJ2-2 TRBV24-1 TRBD2 . TGTGCCACCAGTGTGGCTAGCGGGGCGAACACCGGGGAGCTGTTTTTT CATSVASGANTGELFF
TRBJ1-1 TRBV7-2 TRBD1 . TGTGCCAGCAGCTTAAGGGTTGTGGGACAGAGCACTGAAGCTTTCTTT CASSLRVVGQSTEAFF
TRBJ1-1 TRBV28 TRBD1 . TGTGCCAGCTTAATCGGACAGGGCTACACTGAAGCTTTCTTT CASLIGQGYTEAFF
TRBJ2-7 TRBV7-9 TRBD1 . TGTGCCAGCAGCCGGACAGGAGCCTACGAGCAGTACTTC CASSRTGAYEQYF
TRBJ1-1 TRBV6-5 . . TGTGCCAGCAGTTATGGATTATCGGGCACTGAAGCTTTCTTT CASSYGLSGTEAFF
TRBJ1-2 TRBV9 . . TGTGCCAGCAGCGAGGGAGGTTCGATGGCGCGGGGCTACACCTTC CASSEGGSMARGYTF
TRBJ2-7 TRBV5-6 . . TGTGCCAGCAGCTTGGGCCAGGGCCTCTACGAGCAGTACTTC CASSLGQGLYEQYF
TRBJ2-1 TRBV20-1 . . TGCAGTGCCTCGAGATTTAATGAGCAGTTCTTC CSASRFNEQFF
TRBJ1-2 TRBV5-4 . . TGTGCCAGCAGCCCGGGGGGGTTAGGCTCTGGCTACACCTTC CASSPGGLGSGYTF
TRBJ1-2 TRBV24-1 . . TGTGCCACCAGTGATCCGGGAGAGAGGTACACCTTC CATSDPGERYTF
TRBJ2-5 TRBV2 TRBD2 . TGTGCCAGCAGTGCCGGACTAGCGGGAAGGTTTGAGACCCAGTACTTC CASSAGLAGRFETQYF
TRBJ1-1 TRBV5-1 TRBD1 . TGCGCCAGCAGCCTGGGACAGGGGCCTCCCTACACTGAAGCTTTCTTT CASSLGQGPPYTEAFF
TRBJ1-1 TRBV5-4 . . TGTGCCAGCAGCTCGGTTGCCGGGGTTACTGAAGCTTTCTTT CASSSVAGVTEAFF
TRBJ2-6 TRBV7-9 . . TGTGCCAGCAGCGTACAGGGGGCCAACGTCCTGACTTTC CASSVQGANVLTF
TRBJ1-2 TRBV15 TRBD1 . TGTGCCACCAGTACGACAGGGGAAGGCTACACCTTC CATSTTGEGYTF
TRBJ1-1 TRBV7-8 TRBD1 . TGTGCCAGCAGCTTAGCACAGGGGGCTGAAGCTTTCTTT CASSLAQGAEAFF
TRBJ1-3 TRBV28 TRBD1 . TGTGCCAGCAGCCAAGGGGGCGGGACTGGAAACACCATATATTTT CASSQGGGTGNTIYF
TRBJ2-7 TRBV30 TRBD1 few TGTGCCTGGAGTGGGGGCAGGGGGCGATGGGAGCAGTACTTC CAWSGGRGRWEQYF
TRBJ2-2 TRBV4-2 TRBD2 . TGTGCCAGCAGGCGACTAGCGGAGAACACCGGGGAGCTGTTTTTT CASRRLAENTGELFF
TRBJ1-2 TRBV10-3 . . TGTGCCACCGTGGACAGTTCTAACTATGGCTACACCTTC CATVDSSNYGYTF
TRBJ2-1 TRBV7-2 TRBD2 . TGTGCCAGCAGCTTAAATGAGGGAGGGGATGAGCAGTTCTTC CASSLNEGGDEQFF
TRBJ1-1 TRBV7-2 . once TGTGCCAGCAGCTTTCAGACGGGAAACACTGAAGCTTTCTTT CASSFQTGNTEAFF
TRBJ1-6 TRBV10-3 TRBD1 . TGTGCCATCAGCCCTATAGGACAGGGTAGCTCACCCCTCCACTTT CAISPIGQGSSPLHF